The 27 T cell receptor beta chains below come from one sample, sequenced in a study of identifying expanded T cells in peripheral blood. Using immunoSEQ multiplex PCR, the repertoire was profiled, and TCRdb retains in-frame clones only, with some absent. The sample shows tens of thousands of clones, 70% to 90% of them seen only once. Sequencing input: blood. The receptors originated from a person aged 18-70 years in good health.

The chain recombines TRBV4-1 with TRBJ1-5; no clear D. Germline V gene data show CDR1 as MGHRA and CDR2 as YSYEKL. The germline V and J ends were trimmed by 3 bases and 2 bases, with 5 bases remaining between them. CDR3 size: 13 residues. The CDR3 sequence is CASSHLGNQPQHF. As DNA, the CDR3 is TGCGCCAGCAGCCATCTGGGCAATCAGCCCCAGCATTTT.

The chain is built from TRBV5-4 and TRBJ1-2; D not resolved. This CDR3 contains 15 residues. Germline V CDR1 and CDR2: SGHNT, YYREEE (reference sequence). Trimming removed 3 bases from V and 8 bases from J, with 20 bases in between. CDR3 in DNA: TGTGCCAGCAGCTCTGAAACGTGGGGTGTAGGAGGCTACACCTTC. Translated: CASSSETWGVGGYTF. Together with reference TRBV5-4 and TRBJ1-2, the CDR3 gives the full variable domain: ETGVTQSPTHLIKTRGQQVTLRCSSQSGHNTVSWYQQALGQGPQFIFQYYREEENGRGNFPPRFSGLQFPNYSSELNVNALELDDSALYLCASSSETWGVGGYTFGSGTRLTVV.

The chain employs TRBV5-4 and TRBJ2-3; tentative D call: TRBD1 (5 bases). This CDR3 region has 16 residues. Germline CDR1 reads SGHNT; CDR2 reads YYREEE (reference sequence). V lost 5 bases, J lost 6 bases, and 22 bases lay in between. This CDR3 is CASRLTLQVNPDTQYF. The CDR3 DNA reads as TGTGCCAGCAGACTGACATTACAGGTGAACCCTGATACGCAGTATTTT.

The chain is built from TRBV6-4 and TRBJ2-3; 14 nucleotides match TRBD2. The CDR3 sequence is 16 residues long. Germline V gene data show CDR1 as MRHNA and CDR2 as SNTAGT. The trim removed 5 bases at V and 1 base at J, leaving 2 bases unmatched. CDR3 region: CASSRGLAGGTDTQYF. CDR3 sequence (DNA): TGTGCCAGCAGTCGGGGACTAGCGGGGGGCACAGATACGCAGTATTTT.

This sequence joins TRBV2 and TRBJ2-2; D unresolved. Trimming took off 5 bases at V and 4 bases at J, with 14 bases between the two ends. CDR1 is SNHLY and CDR2 is FYNNEI in the germline V gene. The CDR3 covers 15 residues. CDR3 sequence (DNA): TGTGCCAGCAGTCCAAACCGCTCCGGCACCGGGGAGCTGTTTTTT. Protein: CASSPNRSGTGELFF. The whole variable domain, filled in from reference TRBV2 and TRBJ2-2, reads EPEVTQTPSHQVTQMGQEVILRCVPISNHLYFYWYRQILGQKVEFLVSFYNNEISEKSEIFDDQFSVERPDGSNFTLKIRSTKLEDSAMYFCASSPNRSGTGELFFGEGSRLTVL.

V is TRBV4-2 and J is TRBJ2-5, with D perhaps TRBD2 (6 bases). Germline assignment: CDR1 LGHNA and CDR2 YNFKEQ. V lost 1 base and J 7 bases, leaving 13 bases between the germline ends. CDR3 size: 14 residues. DNA for the CDR3: TGTGCCAGCAGCCAAGGAAGACTGGGGGGGACCCAGTACTTC. Translated, it gives CASSQGRLGGTQYF.

The chain uses TRBV10-3 and TRBJ2-5; 14 bases agree with TRBD2. Unmatched junction bases numbered 8, after V lost 3 bases and J lost 5 bases. Germline V gene lookup returns CDR1 ENHRY and CDR2 SYGVKD. This CDR3 is built from 17 residues. CDR3: CAISDPTRTSGGETQYF. The CDR3 DNA is TGTGCCATCAGTGACCCCACCCGGACTAGCGGGGGGGAGACCCAGTACTTC.

This chain links TRBV7-6 with TRBJ2-5; 11 nucleotides align to TRBD2. The CDR3 is made up of 16 amino acids. The J segment lost 2 bases and the V segment lost 1 base, leaving 3 bases of the junction unmatched. The germline V gene encodes CDR1 SGHVS and CDR2 FNYEAQ. The CDR3 DNA reads as TGTGCCAGCAGCTTAGTAGTAGCGGGGGGGCAAGAGACCCAGTACTTC. Its protein is CASSLVVAGGQETQYF.

This clone was recorded once. J is TRBJ1-2 and V is TRBV27, with a tentative D call TRBD1 (5 bases). Germline CDR1 is MNHEY and CDR2 is SMNVEV (reference sequence). The CDR3 is 15 amino acids. Trimming removed 3 bases at V and 5 bases at J, with 16 bases between. The CDR3 region has the DNA TGTGCCAGCAGTTTTGCAGGGTTACAAGGTTATGGCTACACCTTC. This translates into CASSFAGLQGYGYTF.

V gene TRBV5-1 combines with J gene TRBJ2-6; no clear D gene. This CDR3 comprises 15 residues. V shed 1 base and J shed 0 bases, with 5 bases lying between them. Germline lookup yields CDR1 SGHRS and CDR2 YFSETQ. CDR3 sequence: CASSLRISGANVLTF. CDR3 bases: TGCGCCAGCAGCTTGAGAATCTCTGGGGCCAACGTCCTGACTTTC.

This chain links TRBV28 with TRBJ1-4; tentatively, D is TRBD1 (5 bases). Trimming removed 2 bases at V and 8 bases at J, with 12 bases between. CDR3 length: 14 amino acids. Germline CDR1 is MDHEN and CDR2 is SYDVKM. This CDR3 reads CASSLGRGWEKLFF. In DNA, the CDR3 is TGTGCCAGCAGTTTAGGAAGGGGTTGGGAAAAACTGTTTTTT.

The V and J genes are TRBV19 and TRBJ2-7; D is unresolved. The CDR3 spans 15 residues. Trimming shortened V by 3 bases and J by 1 base, and 13 bases separated the two germline ends. The germline V gene encodes CDR1 LNHDA and CDR2 SQIVND (reference sequence). CDR3 DNA: TGTGCCAGTAGTATCAGTGGCGGAACTTCCTACGAGCAGTACTTC. Its translation: CASSISGGTSYEQYF.

This chain uses TRBV5-1 with TRBJ2-5; TRBD2 agrees at 7 bases. Trimming removed 6 bases from V and 4 bases from J; junction bases left unmatched: 12. The CDR3 spans 15 residues. Germline V CDR1 and CDR2: SGHRS, YFSETQ. CDR3 in amino acids: CASTSGGGPGETQYF. In nucleotides, the CDR3 is TGCGCCAGCACATCGGGCGGGGGTCCGGGAGAGACCCAGTACTTC.

This chain connects TRBV9 to TRBJ1-1; D not certain. The CDR3 covers 15 residues. From germline, CDR1 is SGDLS and CDR2 YYNGEE. Trimming shortened V by 3 bases and J by 0 bases, and 12 bases separated the two germline ends. As DNA, the CDR3 is TGTGCCAGCAGCGACCGACAAGGGTTGAACACTGAAGCTTTCTTT. This sequence encodes CASSDRQGLNTEAFF.

This clone was picked up a small number of times. The rearrangement joins TRBV6-4 to TRBJ1-1; D ambiguous. Germline values: CDR1 MRHNA, CDR2 SNTAGT. The CDR3 extends over 13 amino acids. Trimming stripped 5 bases from V and 1 base from J, with 8 bases between. CDR3 sequence (DNA): TGTGCCAGCAGTTCGGACGGGAACACTGAAGCTTTCTTT. Protein: CASSSDGNTEAFF.

The table lists this clone with a count of one. The rearrangement joins TRBV10-3 to TRBJ1-2; tentatively, D is TRBD1 (5 bases). The V gene lost 4 bases and the J gene lost 6 bases, with 15 bases spanning the gap. There are 14 residues in the CDR3. Germline V gene data show CDR1 as ENHRY and CDR2 as SYGVKD. DNA for the CDR3: TGTGCCATCAGTGTGAACCAGGGCCGGGATGGCTACACCTTC. It specifies CAISVNQGRDGYTF.

CDR3 bases: TGTGCCAGCAGTGCGGGCCCGGGACAGGGAGCTCGCTACACCTTC. This codes for CASSAGPGQGARYTF. The V call is TRBV6-1, the J call TRBJ1-2; TRBD1 aligns across 9 bases. This CDR3 contains 15 residues. J lost 9 bases, V lost 4 bases, and 12 bases had no gene match. The germline V gene has CDR1 MNHNS and CDR2 SASEGT.

The chain links TRBV7-9 to TRBJ2-7; TRBD1 or TRBD2 may be the D gene (5 bases each). Between the trimmed V and J ends, which lost 5 bases and 0 bases, there was a span of 11 bases. The germline V gene has CDR1 SEHNR and CDR2 FQNEAQ (reference sequence). The CDR3 loop spans 14 amino acids. Here the CDR3 DNA reads TGTGCCAGCAGCGGGGGACCGGGCTCCTACGAGCAGTACTTC. It yields the protein CASSGGPGSYEQYF.

In this sample, this clone turned up once. V usage is TRBV7-3 and J usage is TRBJ2-7; the match to TRBD1 covers 7 bases. CDR1 SGHTA and CDR2 FQGTGA come from the germline V gene. V dropped 3 bases and J dropped 2; count of bases not matched to a gene: 4. The CDR3 is made up of 14 amino acids. CDR3 residues: CASSLTGLPYEQYF. CDR3 sequence (DNA): TGTGCCAGCAGCTTGACAGGGCTGCCCTACGAGCAGTACTTC.

V gene TRBV19 combines with J gene TRBJ2-5, with TRBD1 identical over 9 bases. The CDR3 contains 16 residues. The germline V gene encodes CDR1 LNHDA and CDR2 SQIVND (reference sequence). V was pared by 1 base and J by 7 bases, with 10 bases of the junction left unmatched. The CDR3 region has the DNA TGTGCCAGTAGTATAGGGAGGACAGGGGCGACGGGGACCCAGTACTTC. It specifies CASSIGRTGATGTQYF.

There are a few counts of this clone. The rearrangement links TRBV19 to TRBJ2-5; D is unresolved. This CDR3 has 11 residues. Trimming removed 8 bases from V and 3 bases from J, with 7 bases in between. Per germline, CDR1 LNHDA and CDR2 SQIVND (reference sequence). CDR3 protein: CASQAEETQYF. As DNA, the CDR3 is TGTGCCAGTCAAGCCGAAGAGACCCAGTACTTC.

The chain links TRBV29-1 to TRBJ2-2, with D uncertain. Trimming stripped 5 bases from V and 1 base from J, with 8 bases between. The CDR3 runs to 13 residues. Per germline, CDR1 SQVTM and CDR2 ANQGSEA. This chain's CDR3 is CSVHLMNTGELFF. The CDR3 nucleotides are TGCAGCGTTCATCTTATGAACACCGGGGAGCTGTTTTTT.

The chain employs TRBV7-2 and TRBJ1-2, with 8 bases identical to TRBD1. Germline CDR1 SGHTA, CDR2 FQGNSA. The J segment lost 0 bases and the V segment lost 5 bases, leaving 5 bases of the junction unmatched. This CDR3 is built from 15 residues. The CDR3 sequence: CASSRGTGANYGYTF. In DNA form, the CDR3 reads TGTGCCAGCAGCCGGGGGACAGGAGCTAACTATGGCTACACCTTC.

The chain links TRBV10-3 to TRBJ1-2; TRBD1 is a possible D gene (5 bases). There are 12 residues in the CDR3. The germline gives CDR1 ENHRY, CDR2 SYGVKD. V was shortened by 8 bases and J by 5 bases, with 12 bases between the two germline ends. CDR3 in DNA: TGTGCCATCCCAGGGCTGGGATATGGCTACACCTTC. Translation: CAIPGLGYGYTF.

The chain recombines TRBV7-2 with TRBJ2-5, with 10 bases identical to TRBD2. The germline V gene encodes CDR1 SGHTA and CDR2 FQGNSA. J was trimmed by 0 bases and V by 4 bases; bases with no gene match: 2. The CDR3 spans 15 residues. The CDR3 reads CASSSGLANQETQYF. The CDR3 nucleotides are TGTGCCAGCAGCTCGGGACTAGCGAACCAAGAGACCCAGTACTTC.

The chain recombines TRBV28 with TRBJ2-7; 12 nucleotides agree with TRBD2. This CDR3 is 16 amino acids long. Losses at the gene ends were 5 bases for V and 4 bases for J; bases not matched to a gene: 9. Germline CDR1 is MDHEN and CDR2 is SYDVKM. The CDR3 loop reads CASSPHWTSGMYEQYF. The CDR3 nucleotides are TGTGCCAGCAGTCCGCACTGGACTAGCGGGATGTACGAGCAGTACTTC.

CDR3 loop: CASSPQGAGYGYTF. DNA of the CDR3: TGTGCCAGCTCACCACAGGGGGCTGGCTATGGCTACACCTTC. This chain uses TRBV18 with TRBJ1-2; TRBD1 matches at 7 bases. The CDR3 is made up of 14 amino acids. Trimming removed 1 base from V and 4 bases from J; junction bases left unmatched: 3. Germline V gene sequence: CDR1 KGHSH, CDR2 LQKENI. Using reference TRBV18 and TRBJ1-2 for the parts outside the CDR3, the full variable domain is NAGVMQNPRHLVRRRGQEARLRCSPMKGHSHVYWYRQLPEEGLKFMVYLQKENIIDESGMPKERFSAEFPKEGPSILRIQQVVRGDSAAYFCASSPQGAGYGYTFGSGTRLTVV.